Sequencing of this TCR beta chain was carried out in a study of blood T cell repertoires in COVID-19. Study overall: PBMCs, B-cell-depleted T cells, or T cells were the source of the cDNA or gDNA that made up the material.

The germline CDR1 and CDR2 sequences are MRHNA and SNTAGT. Trimming took 2 bases from V and 2 from J; bases not matched to a gene: 4. The CDR3 covers 16 residues. Methods used by the authors: Cell counts per sample came from amplifying reference gene primers. Generated by immunoSEQ multiplex PCR, the TCRdb table keeps only in-frame clones and is missing some. V and J calls and clone size are given by that table; D and trimming were obtained from the DNA. The table has around 260,000 clones, about 88% seen once. The sequence was collected from a woman between 55 and 75 years old with COVID-19, enrolled during active disease. Sequencing input: peripheral blood. This rearrangement joins TRBV6-4 to TRBJ2-4, with 9 bases identical to TRBD1. Here the CDR3 DNA reads TGTGCCAGCAGTGACGCGGGACAGGGTTCCAAAAACATTCAGTACTTC. It yields the protein CASSDAGQGSKNIQYF.